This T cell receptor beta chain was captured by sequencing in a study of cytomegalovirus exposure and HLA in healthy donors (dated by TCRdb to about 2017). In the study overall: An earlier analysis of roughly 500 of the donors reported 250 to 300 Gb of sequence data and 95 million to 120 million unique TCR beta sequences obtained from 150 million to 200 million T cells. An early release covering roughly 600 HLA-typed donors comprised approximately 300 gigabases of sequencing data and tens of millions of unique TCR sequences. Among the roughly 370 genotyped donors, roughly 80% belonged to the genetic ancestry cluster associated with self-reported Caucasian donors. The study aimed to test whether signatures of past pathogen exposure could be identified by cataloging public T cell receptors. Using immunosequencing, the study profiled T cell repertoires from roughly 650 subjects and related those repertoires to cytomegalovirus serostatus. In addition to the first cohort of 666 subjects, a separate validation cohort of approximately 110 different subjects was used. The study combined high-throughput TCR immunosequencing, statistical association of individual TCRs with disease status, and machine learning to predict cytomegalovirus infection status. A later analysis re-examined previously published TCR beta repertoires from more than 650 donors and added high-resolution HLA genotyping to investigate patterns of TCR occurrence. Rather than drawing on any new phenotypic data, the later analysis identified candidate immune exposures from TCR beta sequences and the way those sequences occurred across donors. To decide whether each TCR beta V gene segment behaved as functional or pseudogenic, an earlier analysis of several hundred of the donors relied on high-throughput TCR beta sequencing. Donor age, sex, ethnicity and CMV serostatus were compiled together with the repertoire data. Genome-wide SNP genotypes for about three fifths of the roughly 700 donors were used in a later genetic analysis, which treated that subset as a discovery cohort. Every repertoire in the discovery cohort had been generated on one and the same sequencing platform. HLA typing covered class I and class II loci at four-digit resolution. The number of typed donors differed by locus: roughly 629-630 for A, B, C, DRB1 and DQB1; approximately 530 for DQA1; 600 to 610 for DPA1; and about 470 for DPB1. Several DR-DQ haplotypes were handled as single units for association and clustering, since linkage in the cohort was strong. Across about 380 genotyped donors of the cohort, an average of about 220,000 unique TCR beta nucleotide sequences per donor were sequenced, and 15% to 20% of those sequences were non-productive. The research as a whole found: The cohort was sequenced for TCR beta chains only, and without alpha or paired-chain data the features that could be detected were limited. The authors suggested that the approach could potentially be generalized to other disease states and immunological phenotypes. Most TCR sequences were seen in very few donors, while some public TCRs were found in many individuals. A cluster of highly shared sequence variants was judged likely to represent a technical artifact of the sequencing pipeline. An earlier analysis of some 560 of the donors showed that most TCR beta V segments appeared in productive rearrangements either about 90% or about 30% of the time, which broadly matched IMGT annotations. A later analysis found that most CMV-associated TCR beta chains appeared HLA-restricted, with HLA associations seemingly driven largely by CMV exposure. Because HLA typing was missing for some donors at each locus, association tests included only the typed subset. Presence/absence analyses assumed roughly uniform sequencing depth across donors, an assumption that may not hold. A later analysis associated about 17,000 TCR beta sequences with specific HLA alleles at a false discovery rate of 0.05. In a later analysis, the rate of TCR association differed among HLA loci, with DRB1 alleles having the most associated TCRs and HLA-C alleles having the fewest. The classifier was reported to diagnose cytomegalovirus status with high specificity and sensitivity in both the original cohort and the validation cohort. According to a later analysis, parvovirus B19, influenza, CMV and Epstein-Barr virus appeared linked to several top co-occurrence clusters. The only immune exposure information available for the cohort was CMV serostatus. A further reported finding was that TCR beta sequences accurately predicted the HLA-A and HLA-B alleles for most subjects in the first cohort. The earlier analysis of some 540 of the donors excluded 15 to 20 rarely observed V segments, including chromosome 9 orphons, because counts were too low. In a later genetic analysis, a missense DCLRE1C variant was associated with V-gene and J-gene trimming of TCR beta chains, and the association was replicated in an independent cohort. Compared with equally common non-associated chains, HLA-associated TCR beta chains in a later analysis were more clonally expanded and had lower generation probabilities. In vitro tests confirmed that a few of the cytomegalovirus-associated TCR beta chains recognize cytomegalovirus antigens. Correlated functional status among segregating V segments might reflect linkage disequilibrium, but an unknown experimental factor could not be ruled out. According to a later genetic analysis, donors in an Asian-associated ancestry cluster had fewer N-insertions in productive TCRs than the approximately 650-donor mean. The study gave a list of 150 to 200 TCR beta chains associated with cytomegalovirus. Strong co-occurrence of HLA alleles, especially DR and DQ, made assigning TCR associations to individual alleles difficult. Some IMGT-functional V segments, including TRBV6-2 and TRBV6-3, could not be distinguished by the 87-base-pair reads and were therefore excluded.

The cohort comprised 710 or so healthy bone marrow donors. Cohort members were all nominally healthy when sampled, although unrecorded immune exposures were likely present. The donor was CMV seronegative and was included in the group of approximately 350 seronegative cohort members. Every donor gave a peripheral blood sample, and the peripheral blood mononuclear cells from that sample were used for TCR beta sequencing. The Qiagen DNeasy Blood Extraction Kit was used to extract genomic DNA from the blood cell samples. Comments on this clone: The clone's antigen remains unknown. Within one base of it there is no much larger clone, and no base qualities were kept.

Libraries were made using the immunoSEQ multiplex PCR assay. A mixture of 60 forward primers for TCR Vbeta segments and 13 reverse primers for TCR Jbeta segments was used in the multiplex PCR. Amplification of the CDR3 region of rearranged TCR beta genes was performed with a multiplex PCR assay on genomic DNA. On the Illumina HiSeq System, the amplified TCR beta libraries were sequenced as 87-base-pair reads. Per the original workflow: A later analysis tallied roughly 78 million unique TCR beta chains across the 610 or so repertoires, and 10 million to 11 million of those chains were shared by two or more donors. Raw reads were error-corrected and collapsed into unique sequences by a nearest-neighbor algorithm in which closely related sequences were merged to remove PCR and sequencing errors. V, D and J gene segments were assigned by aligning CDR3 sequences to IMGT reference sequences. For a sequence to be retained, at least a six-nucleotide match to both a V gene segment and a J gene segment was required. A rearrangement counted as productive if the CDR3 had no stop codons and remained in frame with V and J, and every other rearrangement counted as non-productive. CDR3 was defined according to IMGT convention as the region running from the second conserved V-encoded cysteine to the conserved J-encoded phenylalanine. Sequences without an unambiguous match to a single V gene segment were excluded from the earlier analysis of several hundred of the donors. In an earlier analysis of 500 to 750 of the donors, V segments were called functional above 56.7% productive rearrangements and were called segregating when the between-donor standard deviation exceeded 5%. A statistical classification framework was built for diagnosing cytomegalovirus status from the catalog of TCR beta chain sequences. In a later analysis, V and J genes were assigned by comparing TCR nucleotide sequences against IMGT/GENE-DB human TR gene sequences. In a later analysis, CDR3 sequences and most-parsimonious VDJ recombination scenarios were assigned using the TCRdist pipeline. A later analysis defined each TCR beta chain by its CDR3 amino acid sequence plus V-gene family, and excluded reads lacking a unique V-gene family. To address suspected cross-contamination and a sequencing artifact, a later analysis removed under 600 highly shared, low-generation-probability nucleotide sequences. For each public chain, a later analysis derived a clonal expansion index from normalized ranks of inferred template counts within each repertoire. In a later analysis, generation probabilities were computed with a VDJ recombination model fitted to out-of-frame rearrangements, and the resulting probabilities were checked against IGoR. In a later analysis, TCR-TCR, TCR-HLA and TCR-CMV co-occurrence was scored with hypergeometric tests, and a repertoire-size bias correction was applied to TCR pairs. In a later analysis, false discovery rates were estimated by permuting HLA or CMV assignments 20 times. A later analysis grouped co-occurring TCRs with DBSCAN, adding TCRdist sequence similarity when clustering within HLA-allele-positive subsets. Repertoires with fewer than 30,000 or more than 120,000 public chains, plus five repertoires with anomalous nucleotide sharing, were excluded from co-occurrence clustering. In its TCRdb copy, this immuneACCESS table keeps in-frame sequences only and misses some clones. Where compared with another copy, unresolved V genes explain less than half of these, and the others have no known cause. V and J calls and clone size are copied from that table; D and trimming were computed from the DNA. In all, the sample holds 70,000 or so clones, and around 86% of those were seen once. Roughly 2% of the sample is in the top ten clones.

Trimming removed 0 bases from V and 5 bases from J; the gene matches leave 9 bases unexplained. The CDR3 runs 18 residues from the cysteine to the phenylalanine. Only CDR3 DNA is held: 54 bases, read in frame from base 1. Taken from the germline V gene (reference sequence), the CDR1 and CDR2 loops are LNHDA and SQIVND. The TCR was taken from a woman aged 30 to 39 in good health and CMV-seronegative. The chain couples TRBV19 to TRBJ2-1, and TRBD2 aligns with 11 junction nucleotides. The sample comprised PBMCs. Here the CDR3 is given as CASSIEAETSGINNEQFF. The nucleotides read TGTGCCAGTAGTATAGAGGCAGAGACTAGCGGGATTAACAATGAGCAGTTCTTC.